Listed below are T cell receptor beta chains from one sample, sequenced in a study of T cell changes during pregnancy in multiple sclerosis. Clones were read by immunoSEQ multiplex PCR, and TCRdb kept only the in-frame ones, dropping some. Among fewer than 70,000 clones, 89% were seen once, and the ten largest hold 2% to 3%. The sample consisted of peripheral blood, taken in the first trimester of pregnancy. The receptors shown here come from a female donor with multiple sclerosis, enrolled in a pregnancy study. The CDR3 runs from the conserved cysteine through the conserved F or W. The order of the fields is D gene, V gene, clone size, J gene, CDR3 DNA, CDR3 protein. A D gene is named only where the DNA matches it firmly. The size field is filled for only some rows; it gives once, few, many or a size class.

d_call: NA; v_call: TRBV6-5; clone_size: NA; j_call: TRBJ1-2; cdr3_nt: TGTGCCAGCAGTTACGACAGGAACTATGGCTACACCTTC; cdr3_aa: CASSYDRNYGYTF
d_call: TRBD1; v_call: TRBV27; clone_size: NA; j_call: TRBJ2-7; cdr3_nt: TGTGCCAGCAGACCTGCCAGGGGGCGAGACTCCTACGAGCAGTACTTC; cdr3_aa: CASRPARGRDSYEQYF
d_call: TRBD1; v_call: TRBV6-5; clone_size: NA; j_call: TRBJ2-7; cdr3_nt: TGTGCCAGCAGCCTCTCAGACAGGGGGCCCTACGAGCAGTACTTC; cdr3_aa: CASSLSDRGPYEQYF
d_call: NA; v_call: TRBV15; clone_size: NA; j_call: TRBJ1-2; cdr3_nt: TGTGCCACCAGCAGAGCCCGCCAGGGACTCTATGGCTACACCTTC; cdr3_aa: CATSRARQGLYGYTF
d_call: NA; v_call: TRBV11-1; clone_size: once; j_call: TRBJ2-3; cdr3_nt: TGTGCCAGCGTCCCGAGGGCCAACACAGATACGCAGTATTTT; cdr3_aa: CASVPRANTDTQYF
d_call: TRBD1; v_call: TRBV9; clone_size: NA; j_call: TRBJ2-7; cdr3_nt: TGTGCCAGCAGCGCCGACAGGGGGTTGGGTGAGCAGTACTTC; cdr3_aa: CASSADRGLGEQYF
d_call: NA; v_call: TRBV5-1; clone_size: NA; j_call: TRBJ2-1; cdr3_nt: TGCGCCAGCAGTACCACAGCGGAGAATGAGCAGTTCTTC; cdr3_aa: CASSTTAENEQFF
d_call: NA; v_call: TRBV25-1; clone_size: NA; j_call: TRBJ2-3; cdr3_nt: TGTGCCAGCAGTGGTTTCGAGGTTGTTGGCACAGATACGCAGTATTTT; cdr3_aa: CASSGFEVVGTDTQYF
d_call: NA; v_call: TRBV5-1; clone_size: NA; j_call: TRBJ1-1; cdr3_nt: TGCGCCAGCAGCTTGTCAGGGATCACTGAAGCTTTCTTT; cdr3_aa: CASSLSGITEAFF
d_call: NA; v_call: TRBV6-1; clone_size: NA; j_call: TRBJ2-2; cdr3_nt: TGTGCCAGCAGTGAGAGGGTAGGGTCGACCGGGGAGCTGTTTTTT; cdr3_aa: CASSERVGSTGELFF
d_call: TRBD2; v_call: TRBV9; clone_size: NA; j_call: TRBJ2-1; cdr3_nt: TGTGCCAGCAGCGTAAGCGGGGGGGCCGAGAATGAGCAGTTCTTC; cdr3_aa: CASSVSGGAENEQFF
d_call: NA; v_call: TRBV27; clone_size: NA; j_call: TRBJ1-5; cdr3_nt: TGTGCCAGCAGTTCCGGAGCGTATAGCAATCAGCCCCAGCATTTT; cdr3_aa: CASSSGAYSNQPQHF
d_call: TRBD2; v_call: TRBV4-1; clone_size: NA; j_call: TRBJ2-7; cdr3_nt: TGCGCCAGCAGCCACACCTTGACTAGCGGGAGCTCCCACGAGCAGTACTTC; cdr3_aa: CASSHTLTSGSSHEQYF
d_call: TRBD1; v_call: TRBV5-4; clone_size: NA; j_call: TRBJ2-7; cdr3_nt: TGTGCCAGCAGCTTGGGACAGGGCAGGTCGTACGAGCAGTACTTC; cdr3_aa: CASSLGQGRSYEQYF
d_call: TRBD1; v_call: TRBV11-2; clone_size: NA; j_call: TRBJ2-1; cdr3_nt: TGTGCCAGCAGCTTAGAAGGGGGCGACTACAATGAGCAGTTCTTC; cdr3_aa: CASSLEGGDYNEQFF
d_call: TRBD1; v_call: TRBV6-5; clone_size: NA; j_call: TRBJ1-2; cdr3_nt: TGTGCCAGCACCGATCCCGACAGGGCCCATGGCTACACCTTC; cdr3_aa: CASTDPDRAHGYTF
d_call: NA; v_call: TRBV6-1; clone_size: NA; j_call: TRBJ2-2; cdr3_nt: TGTGCCACCCTTAACACCGGGGAGCTGTTTTTT; cdr3_aa: CATLNTGELFF